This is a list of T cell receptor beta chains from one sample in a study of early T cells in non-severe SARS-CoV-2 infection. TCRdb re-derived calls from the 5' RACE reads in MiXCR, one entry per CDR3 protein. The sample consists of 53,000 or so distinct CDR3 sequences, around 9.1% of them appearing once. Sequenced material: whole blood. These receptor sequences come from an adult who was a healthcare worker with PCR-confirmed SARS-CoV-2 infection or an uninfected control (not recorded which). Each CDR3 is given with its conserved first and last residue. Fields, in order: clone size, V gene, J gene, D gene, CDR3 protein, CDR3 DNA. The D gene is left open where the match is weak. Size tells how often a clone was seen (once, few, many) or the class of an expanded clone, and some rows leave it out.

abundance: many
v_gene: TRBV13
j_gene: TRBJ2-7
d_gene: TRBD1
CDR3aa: CASSSPGTGGFPGNEQYF
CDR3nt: TGTGCCAGCAGCTCTCCCGGGACAGGGGGCTTTCCAGGCAACGAGCAGTACTTC

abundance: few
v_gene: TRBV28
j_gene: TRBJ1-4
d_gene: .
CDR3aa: CASSPGAHEKLFF
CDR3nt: TGTGCCAGCAGTCCCGGGGCGCATGAAAAACTGTTTTTT

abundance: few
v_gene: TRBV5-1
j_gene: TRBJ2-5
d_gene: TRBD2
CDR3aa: CASSSREGEETQYF
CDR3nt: TGCGCCAGCAGCTCCCGGGAGGGGGAGGAGACCCAGTACTTC

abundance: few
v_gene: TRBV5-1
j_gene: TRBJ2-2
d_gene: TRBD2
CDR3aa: CASSWTSGGTGELFF
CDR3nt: TGCGCCAGCAGCTGGACTAGCGGGGGCACCGGGGAGCTGTTTTTT

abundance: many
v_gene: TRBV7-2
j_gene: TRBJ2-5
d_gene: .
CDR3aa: CASSFGRGETQYF
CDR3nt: TGTGCCAGCAGCTTTGGCAGGGGCGAGACCCAGTACTTC

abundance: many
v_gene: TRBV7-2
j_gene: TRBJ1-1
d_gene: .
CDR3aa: CASRAGSGVNTEAFF
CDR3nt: TGTGCCAGCAGAGCCGGGTCGGGGGTGAACACTGAAGCTTTCTTT

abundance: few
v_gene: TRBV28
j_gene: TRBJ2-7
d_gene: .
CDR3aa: CASSLGANEQYF
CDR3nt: TGTGCCAGCTCCCTTGGGGCTAACGAGCAGTACTTC

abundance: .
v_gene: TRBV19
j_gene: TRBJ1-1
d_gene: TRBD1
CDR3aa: CASSRTGDTEAFF
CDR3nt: TGTGCCAGTAGTCGCACAGGGGACACTGAAGCTTTCTTT

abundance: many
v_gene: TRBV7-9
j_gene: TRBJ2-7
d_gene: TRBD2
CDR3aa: CASRDGLAYEQYF
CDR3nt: TGTGCCAGCAGGGACGGACTAGCCTACGAGCAGTACTTC

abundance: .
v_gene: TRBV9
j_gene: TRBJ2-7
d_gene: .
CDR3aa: CASSVASGSYEQYF
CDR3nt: TGTGCCAGCAGCGTAGCTTCGGGATCCTACGAGCAGTACTTC

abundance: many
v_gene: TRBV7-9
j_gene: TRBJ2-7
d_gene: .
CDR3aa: CASTSGLLMPEQYF
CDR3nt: TGTGCCAGCACCTCCGGGCTCCTAATGCCTGAGCAGTACTTC

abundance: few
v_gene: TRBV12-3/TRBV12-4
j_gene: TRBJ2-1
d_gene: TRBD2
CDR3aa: CARGSEAGAARSNEQFF
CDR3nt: TGTGCCAGAGGATCGGAAGCGGGAGCGGCGAGAAGCAATGAGCAGTTCTTC

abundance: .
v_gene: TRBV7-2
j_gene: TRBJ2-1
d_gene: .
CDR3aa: CASSPAVGGSGWRDWQFF
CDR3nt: TGTGCCAGCAGCCCAGCGGTGGGGGGATCAGGTTGGCGGGATTGGCAGTTCTTC

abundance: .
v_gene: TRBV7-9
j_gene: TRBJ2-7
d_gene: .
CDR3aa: CASSLRTRVEQYF
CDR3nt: TGTGCCAGCAGCTTAAGGACTCGCGTCGAGCAGTACTTC

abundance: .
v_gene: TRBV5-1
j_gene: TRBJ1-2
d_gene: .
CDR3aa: CASSLAAKTIYYGYTF
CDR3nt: TGCGCCAGCAGCTTGGCCGCTAAGACTATCTACTATGGCTACACCTTC

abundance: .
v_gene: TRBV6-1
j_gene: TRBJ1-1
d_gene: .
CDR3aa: CASSESQGYTEAFF
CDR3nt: TGTGCCAGCAGTGAATCCCAGGGGTACACTGAAGCTTTCTTT

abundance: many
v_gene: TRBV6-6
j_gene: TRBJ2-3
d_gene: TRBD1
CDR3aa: CATATGDSDTQYF
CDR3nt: TGTGCCACCGCGACAGGGGACTCAGATACGCAGTATTTT

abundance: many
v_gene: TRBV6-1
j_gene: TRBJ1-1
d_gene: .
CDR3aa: CASRGQPPNTEAFF
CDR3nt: TGTGCCAGCAGGGGACAACCCCCAAACACTGAAGCTTTCTTT

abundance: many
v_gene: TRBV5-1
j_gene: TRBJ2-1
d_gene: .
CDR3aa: CASRKQGSADEQFF
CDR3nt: TGCGCCAGCAGGAAACAGGGTTCGGCGGATGAGCAGTTCTTC

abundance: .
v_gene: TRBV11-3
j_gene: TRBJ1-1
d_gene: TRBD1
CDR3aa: CASSSGTGMNTEAFF
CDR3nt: TGTGCCAGCAGCTCGGGGACAGGCATGAACACTGAAGCTTTCTTT

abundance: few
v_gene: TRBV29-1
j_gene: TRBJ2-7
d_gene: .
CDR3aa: CSVRQPYEQYF
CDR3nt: TGCAGCGTCAGACAGCCCTACGAGCAGTACTTC

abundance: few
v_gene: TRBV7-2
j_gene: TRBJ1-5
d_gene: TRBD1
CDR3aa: CASSLTGTGVQPQHF
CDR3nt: TGTGCCAGCAGCTTAACCGGGACAGGGGTGCAGCCCCAGCATTTT

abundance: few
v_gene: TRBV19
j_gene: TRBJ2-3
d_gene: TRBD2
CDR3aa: CASKSPGLRDTQYF
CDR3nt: TGTGCCAGTAAATCCCCGGGACTAAGAGATACGCAGTATTTT

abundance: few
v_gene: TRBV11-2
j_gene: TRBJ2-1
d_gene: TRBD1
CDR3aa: CASSLVQGARNNEQFF
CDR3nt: TGTGCCAGCAGCTTAGTTCAGGGGGCAAGGAACAATGAGCAGTTCTTC

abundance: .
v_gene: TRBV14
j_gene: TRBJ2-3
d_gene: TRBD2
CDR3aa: CASSQVSGGPSGTDTQYF
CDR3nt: TGTGCCAGCAGCCAAGTTTCGGGAGGGCCCTCGGGGACGGATACGCAGTATTTT

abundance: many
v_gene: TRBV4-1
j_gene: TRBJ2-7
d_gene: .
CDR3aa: CASSQGGSRHYEQYF
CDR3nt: TGCGCCAGCAGCCAAGGTGGCAGTCGCCACTACGAGCAGTACTTC

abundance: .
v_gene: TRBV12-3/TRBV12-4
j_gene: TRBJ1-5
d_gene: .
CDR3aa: CASSFSGEGQPQHF
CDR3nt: TGTGCCAGCAGTTTCTCTGGGGAGGGTCAGCCCCAGCATTTT

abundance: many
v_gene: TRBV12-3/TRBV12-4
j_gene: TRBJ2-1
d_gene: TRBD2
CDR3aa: CASSGTSGIYNEQFF
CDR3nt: TGTGCCAGCAGTGGGACTAGCGGGATATACAATGAGCAGTTCTTC

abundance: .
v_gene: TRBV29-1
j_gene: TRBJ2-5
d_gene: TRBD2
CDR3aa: CSVQVSGSETQYF
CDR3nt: TGCAGCGTTCAAGTTAGCGGGAGTGAGACCCAGTACTTC

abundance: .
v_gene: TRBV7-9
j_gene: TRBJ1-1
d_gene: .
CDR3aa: CASRSGREAFF
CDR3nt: TGTGCCAGCAGATCCGGCCGTGAAGCTTTCTTT

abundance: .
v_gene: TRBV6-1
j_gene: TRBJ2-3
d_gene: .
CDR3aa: CASRTAAPTDTQYF
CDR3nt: TGTGCCAGCAGGACCGCGGCCCCAACAGATACGCAGTATTTT

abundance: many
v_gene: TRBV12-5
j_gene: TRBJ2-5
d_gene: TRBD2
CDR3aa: CASGSGLAGQETQYF
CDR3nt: TGTGCTAGTGGTTCCGGACTAGCGGGACAAGAGACCCAGTACTTC

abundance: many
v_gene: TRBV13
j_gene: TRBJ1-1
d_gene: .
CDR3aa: CASSSRGDLDTEAFF
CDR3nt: TGTGCCAGCAGCTCAAGGGGAGACCTCGACACTGAAGCTTTCTTT

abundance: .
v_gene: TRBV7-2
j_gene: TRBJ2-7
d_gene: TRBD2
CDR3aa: CASSLTGTRSDEQYF
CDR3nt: TGTGCCAGCAGCTTGACCGGGACTAGGTCCGACGAGCAGTACTTC

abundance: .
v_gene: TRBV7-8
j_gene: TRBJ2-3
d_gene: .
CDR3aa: CASSLTRGAGTTSTDTQYF
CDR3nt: TGTGCCAGCAGCTTAACCCGGGGGGCAGGGACTACTAGCACAGATACGCAGTATTTT

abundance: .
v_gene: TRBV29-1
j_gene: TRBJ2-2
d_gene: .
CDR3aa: CSVRPDTGELFF
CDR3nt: TGCAGCGTCAGGCCCGACACCGGGGAGCTGTTTTTT

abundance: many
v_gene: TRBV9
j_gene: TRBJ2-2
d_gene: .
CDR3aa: CASSVRTGELFF
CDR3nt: TGTGCCAGCAGCGTCCGCACCGGGGAGCTGTTTTTT

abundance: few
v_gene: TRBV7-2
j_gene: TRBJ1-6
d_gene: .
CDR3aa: CASSLSPGYSPLHF
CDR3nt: TGTGCCAGCAGCCTCTCGCCCGGGTATTCACCCCTCCACTTT

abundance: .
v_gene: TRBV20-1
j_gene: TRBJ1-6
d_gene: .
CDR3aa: CSARGGGFNSPLHF
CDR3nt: TGCAGTGCTAGAGGTGGCGGGTTTAATTCACCCCTCCACTTT

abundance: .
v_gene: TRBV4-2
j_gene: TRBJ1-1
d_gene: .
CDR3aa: CASSQEIRRLNTEAFF
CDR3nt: TGTGCCAGCAGCCAAGAAATAAGGAGACTTAACACTGAAGCTTTCTTT

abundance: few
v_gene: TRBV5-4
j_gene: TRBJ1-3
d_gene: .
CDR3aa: CASSLLGPNSGNTIYF
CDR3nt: TGTGCCAGCAGCCTTCTGGGGCCCAACTCTGGAAACACCATATATTTT

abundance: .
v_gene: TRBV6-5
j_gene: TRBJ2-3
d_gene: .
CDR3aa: CVSSPNPGGTDTQYF
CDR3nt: TGTGTCAGCAGTCCGAACCCCGGGGGCACAGATACGCAGTATTTT

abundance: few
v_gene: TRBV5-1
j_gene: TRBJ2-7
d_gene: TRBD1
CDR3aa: CASSDRGIDEQYF
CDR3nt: TGCGCCAGCAGCGACAGGGGAATCGACGAGCAGTACTTC

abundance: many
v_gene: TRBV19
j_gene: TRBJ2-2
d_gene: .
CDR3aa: CASSFRIGNTGELFF
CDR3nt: TGTGCCAGTAGTTTTAGGATCGGTAACACCGGGGAGCTGTTTTTT